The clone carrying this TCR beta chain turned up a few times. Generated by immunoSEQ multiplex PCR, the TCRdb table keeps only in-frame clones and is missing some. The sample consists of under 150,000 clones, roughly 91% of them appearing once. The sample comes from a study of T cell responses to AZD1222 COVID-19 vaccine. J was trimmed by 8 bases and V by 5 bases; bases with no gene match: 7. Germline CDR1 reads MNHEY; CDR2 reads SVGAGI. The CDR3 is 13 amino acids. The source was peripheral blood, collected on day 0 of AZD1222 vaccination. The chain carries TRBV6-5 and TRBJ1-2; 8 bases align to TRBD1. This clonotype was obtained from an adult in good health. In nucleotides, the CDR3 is TGTGCCAGCAGTCTGGACAGGGTAGGCGGCTACACCTTC. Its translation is CASSLDRVGGYTF.